This T cell receptor (beta chain) emerged from a study of blood T cell repertoires in COVID-19. Study-level background: There were acute and convalescent COVID-19 samples, and they came from the United States, Italy and Spain. The analysed material was cDNA or gDNA that came from T cells, B-cell-depleted T cells, or PBMCs.

The CDR3 sequence is 14 residues long. The germline gives CDR1 SGDLS, CDR2 YYNGEE. J gave up 3 bases and V 3 bases, and 3 bases lay outside the gene matches. In the original analysis: Reference gene primers were amplified, and this amplification served to estimate nucleated cell counts. Using immunoSEQ multiplex PCR, the repertoire was profiled, and TCRdb retains in-frame clones only, with some absent. V and J calls and clone size come straight from that table; D and trimming were deduced from the DNA. The sample includes some 15,000 clones, about 89% of them seen just once. The TCR originated in a woman in her sixties or seventies in a cohort sampled during active or convalescent COVID-19. Sequences were obtained from peripheral blood. This chain uses TRBV9 with TRBJ2-1; 7 nucleotides agree with TRBD2. The CDR3 sequence is CASSGLADYNEQFF. Here the CDR3 DNA reads TGTGCCAGCAGCGGGCTAGCGGACTACAATGAGCAGTTCTTC.